The entry that follows covers one T cell receptor (beta chain) sequence. This sample was included in a study of blood T cell repertoires in COVID-19. Overall study: Nucleic acid was either cDNA or gDNA, and it came from T cells, B-cell-depleted T cells, or PBMCs.

V lost 5 bases and J lost 4, with 13 bases in between. The CDR3 is 14 amino acids. Germline V gene lookup returns CDR1 MDHEN and CDR2 SYDVKM. Libraries were prepared by immunoSEQ multiplex PCR; TCRdb keeps only in-frame clonotypes and omits some of them. In the table there are 95,000 to 150,000 clones, about 80% of which are singletons. The chain couples TRBV28 to TRBJ2-3, with TRBD2 as a possible D gene (6 bases). Sequencing was carried out using peripheral blood. The clonotype comes from a man between 60 and 70 years old with active or convalescent COVID-19. The CDR3 loop reads CASSGDSRADTQYF. In DNA, the CDR3 is TGTGCCAGCAGTGGGGACTCGCGGGCAGATACGCAGTATTTT.